One and the same sample provided the 13 T cell receptor beta chains below, sequenced in a study of cytomegalovirus exposure and HLA in healthy donors. Libraries were prepared by immunoSEQ multiplex PCR; TCRdb keeps only in-frame clonotypes and omits some of them. This sample has under 200,000 clones, with about nine tenths found just once. What was sequenced was PBMCs. The receptors here all came from a woman in her 30s in good health and CMV-seronegative.

The gene calls are TRBV9 and TRBJ2-5; D gene unclear. Trimming shortened V by 4 bases and J by 0 bases, and 7 bases separated the two germline ends. Per the germline V gene, CDR1 is SGDLS and CDR2 is YYNGEE. The CDR3 loop spans 13 amino acids. The CDR3: CASSPPYQETQYF. In DNA form, the CDR3 reads TGTGCCAGCAGCCCTCCATACCAAGAGACCCAGTACTTC.

The chain combines TRBV29-1 with TRBJ1-1, with D possibly being TRBD1 (5 bases). The V end was cut by 3 bases, the J end by 1 base, with 12 bases between. The CDR3 extends over 14 amino acids. Germline CDR1 is SQVTM and CDR2 is ANQGSEA. DNA for the CDR3: TGCAGCGTTGAGGGGGGTACAGGGAACACTGAAGCTTTCTTT. Encoded protein: CSVEGGTGNTEAFF. Complete variable domain (other parts from reference TRBV29-1 and TRBJ1-1): SAVISQKPSRDICQRGTSLTIQCQVDSQVTMMFWYRQQPGQSLTLIATANQGSEATYESGFVIDKFPISRPNLTFSTLTVSNMSPEDSSIYLCSVEGGTGNTEAFFGQGTRLTVV.

The count of this clone is one. The chain employs TRBV29-1 and TRBJ1-1; 11 bases fit TRBD1. The junction had 8 bases not matched to a gene; V was cut back by 4 bases and J by 1 base. The CDR3 consists of 16 residues. In germline, CDR1 is SQVTM, CDR2 ANQGSEA. The CDR3 DNA sequence: TGCAGCGTTGTTGGGACAGGGGGATTGAGGAACACTGAAGCTTTCTTT. It specifies CSVVGTGGLRNTEAFF.

The chain couples TRBV9 to TRBJ2-7; TRBD1 matches at 9 bases. In germline, CDR1 is SGDLS, CDR2 YYNGEE. This CDR3 spans 15 amino acids. After removal of 4 bases from V and 5 bases from J, the junction contained 10 bases not matched to a gene. CDR3 region: CASSPAGTGRDEQYF. The CDR3 nucleotides read TGTGCCAGCAGCCCGGCCGGGACAGGGAGGGACGAGCAGTACTTC.

The rearrangement joins TRBV11-3 to TRBJ1-2; a weak D match, TRBD1 (6 bases). Per germline, CDR1 SGHNT and CDR2 YENEEA. The length of the CDR3 is 13 residues. V was cut by 3 bases and J by 8 bases, with 13 bases left in between. Here the CDR3 DNA reads TGTGCCAGCAGCTTTAGGGGGAAAGAGGGCTACACCTTC. Translating gives CASSFRGKEGYTF.

This chain links TRBV7-9 with TRBJ2-2; D call uncertain. Germline V gives CDR1 SEHNR, CDR2 FQNEAQ (reference sequence). This CDR3 region has 18 residues. With 2 bases removed from V and 1 base from J, the gap between germline ends came to 17 bases. The CDR3 DNA is TGTGCCAGCAGCTTATCCATGCCGAGGACGGGGAACACCGGGGAGCTGTTTTTT. This sequence encodes CASSLSMPRTGNTGELFF.

This clone was seen only once. The gene calls are TRBV7-9 and TRBJ1-1, with TRBD1 matching over 10 bases. The V gene end was trimmed by 3 bases and the J gene end by 7 bases; junction bases not matched to a gene: 11. This CDR3 region has 16 residues. Germline V gives CDR1 SEHNR, CDR2 FQNEAQ (reference sequence). The CDR3 nucleotides read TGTGCCAGCAGCTTTAATCCGGACAGGGGGTTTGTTGAAGCTTTCTTT. Encoded protein: CASSFNPDRGFVEAFF.

The V and J genes are TRBV6-5 and TRBJ1-1; D possibly corresponds to TRBD1 (6 bases). Germline V gene lookup returns CDR1 MNHEY and CDR2 SVGAGI. The CDR3 is made up of 15 amino acids. V lost 4 bases to trimming and J lost 4 bases, with 16 bases between them. The CDR3 nucleotides read TGTGCCAGCAGTTCCAAACAGGGCTCGGTCACTGAAGCTTTCTTT. This translates into CASSSKQGSVTEAFF.

The rearrangement uses TRBV7-2 and TRBJ2-3; D ambiguous. CDR1 is SGHTA and CDR2 is FQGNSA in the germline V gene. V gave up 4 bases and J gave up 2 bases, with 1 base separating them. The CDR3 is made up of 11 amino acids. CDR3 region: CASSSTDTQYF. The CDR3 DNA is TGTGCCAGCAGCTCCACAGATACGCAGTATTTT.

The genes are TRBV5-1 and TRBJ2-7, with D unclear. CDR1 is SGHRS and CDR2 is YFSETQ in the germline V gene. V shed 0 bases and J shed 3 bases, with 10 bases lying between them. The CDR3 consists of 14 residues. The CDR3 DNA reads as TGCGCCAGCAGCTTGGGGAGCCCAGACTACGAGCAGTACTTC. Encoded protein: CASSLGSPDYEQYF.

This rearrangement joins TRBV13 to TRBJ2-7; D ambiguous. The germline V and J ends were trimmed by 5 bases and 4 bases, with 21 bases remaining between them. The CDR3 has 16 residues. Germline CDR1 PRHDT, CDR2 FYEKMQ (reference sequence). The CDR3 DNA reads TGTGCCAGCAGCCAACGGACGGGCCAGGTGGGGTACGAGCAGTACTTC. Protein sequence: CASSQRTGQVGYEQYF.

V gene TRBV11-1 combines with J gene TRBJ2-7, with D unresolved. Germline lookup yields CDR1 SGHAT and CDR2 FQDESV (reference sequence). Between the trimmed V and J ends, which lost 0 bases and 0 bases, there was a span of 6 bases. This CDR3 has 14 residues. Here the CDR3 reads CASSLAGPSYEQYF. The CDR3 DNA is TGTGCCAGCAGCTTAGCAGGTCCCTCCTACGAGCAGTACTTC.

The chain couples TRBV4-1 to TRBJ2-7, with 11 bases fitting TRBD2. The CDR3 length is 18 residues. The germline gives CDR1 MGHRA, CDR2 YSYEKL. V shed 0 bases, J shed 6 bases, and the junction held 13 bases outside the gene matches. CDR3 nucleotide sequence: TGCGCCAGCAGCCAAGACTTGTGGCAACTAGCGGGAGTTAGCGAGCAGTACTTC. Translating it yields CASSQDLWQLAGVSEQYF.